The rows below give T cell receptor beta chains drawn from one sample of a study of beta chain features in type 1 diabetes. The data were produced by immunoSEQ multiplex PCR, yet TCRdb's version contains in-frame clones alone and is incomplete. The sample consists of 35,000 or so clones, about 65% of them appearing once. Sequenced sample: Tregs from blood. The receptor source for this set is a young woman in good health. CDR3s include the opening cysteine and the closing phenylalanine or tryptophan. The D gene is left open where the match is weak. Part of the rows lack a size; the others show once, few, many or a class for expanded clones.

size: NA; D: NA; length: 15; J: TRBJ2-5; V: TRBV19; DNA: TGTGCCAGTAGTATAGGTCGCAGGTACCAAGAGACCCAGTACTTC; CDR3: CASSIGRRYQETQYF
size: few; D: TRBD1; length: 14; J: TRBJ2-7; V: TRBV6-6; DNA: TGTGCCAGCAGGCCTAGACAGGGGGCCGACGAGCAGTACTTC; CDR3: CASRPRQGADEQYF
size: NA; D: TRBD1; length: 14; J: TRBJ1-1; V: TRBV7-8; DNA: TGTGCCAGCAGCTTAGCCCCGGGACAGGGGGTAGCTTTCTTT; CDR3: CASSLAPGQGVAFF
size: NA; D: TRBD1; length: 16; J: TRBJ2-2; V: TRBV27; DNA: TGTGCCAGCAGAAAGGACAGGGACCCCGACACCGGGGAGCTGTTTTTT; CDR3: CASRKDRDPDTGELFF
size: NA; D: TRBD1; length: 14; J: TRBJ2-7; V: TRBV9; DNA: TGTGCCAGCAGCACAACGACAGGGAACCTCGAGCAGTACTTC; CDR3: CASSTTTGNLEQYF
size: few; D: TRBD2; length: 17; J: TRBJ2-1; V: TRBV5-1; DNA: TGCGCCAGCAGCTTGGGGACGGGACTAGCGGGAAGTGATGAGCAGTTCTTC; CDR3: CASSLGTGLAGSDEQFF
size: NA; D: TRBD2; length: 15; J: TRBJ2-3; V: TRBV27; DNA: TGTGCCAGCAGTTTCATGGTAGCGGGAACAGATACGCAGTATTTT; CDR3: CASSFMVAGTDTQYF
size: NA; D: TRBD2; length: 15; J: TRBJ2-7; V: TRBV7-9; DNA: TGTGCCAGCAGCTTAGTTAGCGGGACATCCTACGAGCAGTACTTC; CDR3: CASSLVSGTSYEQYF
size: NA; D: TRBD1; length: 15; J: TRBJ1-1; V: TRBV5-4; DNA: TGTGCCAGCAGCCCGAGACAGGGGCCGAACACTGAAGCTTTCTTT; CDR3: CASSPRQGPNTEAFF
size: NA; D: NA; length: 15; J: TRBJ2-7; V: TRBV27; DNA: TGTGCCAGCAGTCCCGAGGAACCATCTCTCCGCGAGCAGTACTTC; CDR3: CASSPEEPSLREQYF
size: NA; D: TRBD2; length: 13; J: TRBJ2-3; V: TRBV29-1; DNA: TGCAGCGTTGGCAAGCGGGAGTCAGATACGCAGTATTTT; CDR3: CSVGKRESDTQYF
size: NA; D: TRBD2; length: 17; J: TRBJ2-1; V: TRBV7-9; DNA: TGTGCCAGCAGCTTGTCCCTGTTAGCGGGAAATCAGTATGAGCAGTTCTTC; CDR3: CASSLSLLAGNQYEQFF
size: NA; D: NA; length: 14; J: TRBJ2-2; V: TRBV25-1; DNA: TGTGCCAGCAGTGAATATAGGGGCTCGGGGGAGCTGTTTTTT; CDR3: CASSEYRGSGELFF
size: NA; D: NA; length: 17; J: TRBJ2-1; V: TRBV11-2; DNA: TGTGCCAGCAGCTTTATGGTAGCGGTGGGCTCCTACAATGAGCAGTTCTTC; CDR3: CASSFMVAVGSYNEQFF
size: NA; D: NA; length: 15; J: TRBJ2-7; V: TRBV7-2; DNA: TGTGCCAGCAGCCGCACAGGGTTAGCGCTCTACGAGCAGTACTTC; CDR3: CASSRTGLALYEQYF
size: few; D: NA; length: 16; J: TRBJ2-3; V: TRBV7-2; DNA: TGTGCCAGCAGCTTAGTCCAGTCTTTAAACGCAGATACGCAGTATTTT; CDR3: CASSLVQSLNADTQYF
size: few; D: NA; length: 13; J: TRBJ2-1; V: TRBV11-3; DNA: TGTGCCAGCAGCTTCCTCAGGTGGGGCGAGCAGTTCTTC; CDR3: CASSFLRWGEQFF
size: NA; D: TRBD2; length: 17; J: TRBJ2-3; V: TRBV9; DNA: TGTGCCAGCAGCGTAGGGTTAGCGGGAGCCAGCACAGATACGCAGTATTTT; CDR3: CASSVGLAGASTDTQYF
size: NA; D: TRBD1; length: 17; J: TRBJ2-5; V: TRBV5-1; DNA: TGCGCCAGCAGCTTGGCGGCCAGGGGGTCCCTTAGGGAGACCCAGTACTTC; CDR3: CASSLAARGSLRETQYF
size: few; D: TRBD1; length: 13; J: TRBJ1-5; V: TRBV29-1; DNA: TGCAGCGTCCGGACAGGGCAAGGTCAGCCCCAGCATTTT; CDR3: CSVRTGQGQPQHF
size: NA; D: NA; length: 13; J: TRBJ1-2; V: TRBV18; DNA: TGTGCCAGCTCACCAGGGGGCGCGAATGGCTACACCTTC; CDR3: CASSPGGANGYTF
size: few; D: TRBD2; length: 14; J: TRBJ2-3; V: TRBV9; DNA: TGTGCCAGCAGCGTAGATCCTAGCGGGAGCAGTACGTATTTT; CDR3: CASSVDPSGSSTYF
size: few; D: NA; length: 12; J: TRBJ1-2; V: TRBV12-5; DNA: TGTGCTAGTGGCGGGGGGCGGAATGGCTACACCTTC; CDR3: CASGGGRNGYTF
size: few; D: NA; length: 13; J: TRBJ1-1; V: TRBV7-9; DNA: TGTGCCAGCAGCTTACCGGTGAACACTGAAGCTTTCTTT; CDR3: CASSLPVNTEAFF
size: once; D: TRBD2; length: 19; J: TRBJ2-7; V: TRBV4-3; DNA: TGCGCCAGCAGCCAAGATGTCCGACTAGCGGGAGACTTCTCCTACGAGCAGTACTTC; CDR3: CASSQDVRLAGDFSYEQYF
size: NA; D: NA; length: 16; J: TRBJ2-1; V: TRBV5-1; DNA: TGCGCCAGCAGCTTGGGTTGGGTAGCGGATGACAATGAGCAGTTCTTC; CDR3: CASSLGWVADDNEQFF
size: NA; D: TRBD2; length: 16; J: TRBJ2-7; V: TRBV28; DNA: TGTGCCAGCAGTTTAGGGGGGACCCGCGGGGGGTACGAGCAGTACTTC; CDR3: CASSLGGTRGGYEQYF
size: NA; D: NA; length: 13; J: TRBJ1-5; V: TRBV9; DNA: TGTGCCAGCAGCGTAGGTCGGGGTGGGCCCCAGCATTTT; CDR3: CASSVGRGGPQHF
size: NA; D: TRBD1; length: 16; J: TRBJ2-1; V: TRBV7-2; DNA: TGTGCCAGCAGCTTAGTTAGGTCAGGGGGCTTCCATGAGCAGTTCTTC; CDR3: CASSLVRSGGFHEQFF
size: NA; D: NA; length: 15; J: TRBJ2-7; V: TRBV28; DNA: TGTGCCAGCAGTCTCCCGGGACTTAAAATACGGGAGCAGTACTTC; CDR3: CASSLPGLKIREQYF
size: NA; D: NA; length: 18; J: TRBJ2-1; V: TRBV4-3; DNA: TGCGCCAGCAGCCAAGAGCCGGCGGTCTACGGAAGCAACAATGAGCAGTTCTTC; CDR3: CASSQEPAVYGSNNEQFF
size: few; D: TRBD2; length: 15; J: TRBJ2-1; V: TRBV5-1; DNA: TGCGCCAGCAGCGCCCTACTAGCGGGAGAGAATGAGCAGTTCTTC; CDR3: CASSALLAGENEQFF
size: few; D: TRBD2; length: 15; J: TRBJ2-7; V: TRBV19; DNA: TGTGCCAGTAGTATAGCCGGGAGGGGGTCCTACGAGCAGTACTTC; CDR3: CASSIAGRGSYEQYF
size: NA; D: TRBD1; length: 14; J: TRBJ2-2; V: TRBV5-1; DNA: TGCGCCAGTAGACAGGGGTCGAACACCGGGGAGCTGTTTTTT; CDR3: CASRQGSNTGELFF
size: few; D: NA; length: 12; J: TRBJ2-5; V: TRBV7-9; DNA: TGTGCCAGCAGCTTTGACCGGGATAGCCAGTACTTC; CDR3: CASSFDRDSQYF
size: once; D: TRBD1; length: 14; J: TRBJ2-7; V: TRBV28; DNA: TGTGCCAGCAGTCTCCTGGACAGGGGGCACGAGCAGTACTTC; CDR3: CASSLLDRGHEQYF
size: once; D: NA; length: 13; J: TRBJ2-5; V: TRBV14; DNA: TGTGCCAGCAGCAATGGGCGGGCCGGGACCCAGTACTTC; CDR3: CASSNGRAGTQYF
size: NA; D: TRBD1; length: 15; J: TRBJ2-7; V: TRBV7-2; DNA: TGTGCCAGCAGCCCGACGACAGGGGTGGTCTACGAGCAGTACTTC; CDR3: CASSPTTGVVYEQYF
size: few; D: NA; length: 15; J: TRBJ1-5; V: TRBV6-6; DNA: TGTGCCAGCAGTCGGGAAAGGACAGTAGATCAGCCCCAGCATTTT; CDR3: CASSRERTVDQPQHF
size: NA; D: TRBD2; length: 13; J: TRBJ2-5; V: TRBV5-1; DNA: TGCGCCAGCATGAAAGCGGGAGCGGAGACCCAGTACTTC; CDR3: CASMKAGAETQYF